The 20 T cell receptor beta chains given below trace back to one sample, sequenced in a study of HIV-infected children after antiretroviral therapy interruption. Sample treatment: PENTA 11 planned treatment interruption arm or continuous ART arm. The TCR library was built from RNA with a 3' RACE protocol and unique molecular identifiers. TCRdb reprocessed the 3' RACE reads with MiXCR, giving one entry per CDR3 protein. Among some 15,000 distinct CDR3 sequences listed, approximately 3.6% were seen once. This specimen consisted of CD45RO+ CD8+ T cells from PBMCs, pooled from several time points, obtained from a donor given antiretroviral therapy, either interrupted or continuous. The subset denotes: memory CD8+ CD45RO+ CD45RA- T cells. These receptors originate from a pool of human donors with HIV.

This clonotype was detected ten times or more. This sequence joins TRBV6-4 and TRBJ2-1; a weak D match, TRBD2 (5 bases). This CDR3 contains 13 residues. From germline, CDR1 is MRHNA and CDR2 SNTAGT. Trimming pared 6 bases from V and 5 bases from J, leaving 11 bases between. The CDR3, as DNA: TGTGCCAGCAGCGTTGACGGGAACAATGAGCAGTTCTTC. It yields the protein CASSVDGNNEQFF.

This clonotype was counted many times. The J gene is TRBJ2-3, the V gene TRBV2, with no clear D. Between the trimmed V and J ends, which lost 6 bases and 0 bases, there was a span of 13 bases. CDR3 length: 15 residues. Germline assignment: CDR1 SNHLY and CDR2 FYNNEI. DNA for the CDR3: TGTGCCAGCAGACCTGCCTCCGGGAGCACAGATACGCAGTATTTT. Translated: CASRPASGSTDTQYF.

This chain links TRBV5-8 with TRBJ2-1; 7 positions match TRBD1. Germline V lookup: CDR1 SGHTS, CDR2 YDEGEE. The V and J ends lost 4 bases and 4 bases, in that order; junction bases with no gene match: 5. This CDR3 contains 14 residues. The CDR3 nucleotides read TGTGCCAGCAGCACGGGACAGTTTTACAATGAGCAGTTCTTC. It translates to CASSTGQFYNEQFF.

This clonotype was detected many times. The chain employs TRBV5-1 and TRBJ1-2; tentative D call: TRBD1 (5 bases). CDR1 is SGHRS and CDR2 is YFSETQ in the germline V gene. Trimming took 2 bases from V and 6 from J, leaving 17 bases between them. The CDR3 has 15 residues. CDR3 DNA sequence: TGCGCCAGCAGCTTCTCGGCAGGGTACTTACATGGCTACACCTTC. Protein product: CASSFSAGYLHGYTF.

This clonotype was detected ten times or more. This chain links TRBV23-1 with TRBJ2-2, with a possible D match to TRBD1 (5 bases). TRBV23-1 is designated an ORF whose function remains uncertain. CDR3 length: 13 residues. V lost 6 bases and J 4 bases, leaving 9 bases between the germline ends. The CDR3 protein is CASSQGITGELFF. The CDR3 region has the DNA TGCGCCAGCAGCCAGGGCATCACCGGGGAGCTGTTTTTT.

This clonotype has ten or more counts. The chain carries TRBV19 and TRBJ2-7, with D perhaps assigned TRBD1 or TRBD2 (5 bases each). The CDR3 extends over 13 amino acids. V lost 5 bases to trimming and J lost 2 bases, with 10 bases between them. CDR1 is LNHDA, CDR2 SQIVND, per germline (reference sequence). CDR3 nucleotide sequence: TGTGCCAGTAGTCCCCGGGACCCCTACGAGCAGTACTTC. It is translated as CASSPRDPYEQYF.

The gene calls are TRBV5-5 and TRBJ2-3, with a tentative D call TRBD2 (6 bases). The CDR3 has 13 residues. V shed 5 bases and J shed 7 bases, with 14 bases lying between them. Germline CDR1 reads SGHKS; CDR2 reads YYEKEE (reference sequence). CDR3 nucleotide sequence: TGTGCCAGCAGACCTCCTAGCGACCATACGCAGTATTTT. As protein: CASRPPSDHTQYF.

The sample holds many counts of this clonotype. This sequence joins TRBV3-1 and TRBJ2-7; tentatively, D is TRBD2 (6 bases). Germline CDR1 is LGHDT and CDR2 is YNNKEL (reference sequence). V shed 2 bases and J shed 3 bases, with 14 bases lying between them. This CDR3 comprises 15 residues. The DNA for the CDR3 is TGTGCCAGCAGCCAACGGCCCGGGCGGGGCTACGAGCAGTACTTC. It specifies CASSQRPGRGYEQYF.

This clonotype occurred many times. The chain carries TRBV28 and TRBJ2-1; D may correspond to TRBD1 or TRBD2 (6 bases each). V lost 8 bases, J lost 9 bases, and 17 bases lay in between. CDR3 length equals 13 residues. Germline values: CDR1 MDHEN, CDR2 SYDVKM. The CDR3 loop reads CASDDPGGREQFF. The CDR3 region has the DNA TGTGCCAGCGATGACCCCGGGGGCCGTGAGCAGTTCTTC.

This clonotype was detected ten times or more. V gene TRBV7-2 combines with J gene TRBJ2-1; 9 nucleotides agree with TRBD2. V gave up 5 bases and J gave up 5 bases; unmatched junction bases: 10. Germline lookup yields CDR1 SGHTA and CDR2 FQGNSA. The CDR3 is 16 residues long. The CDR3 DNA sequence: TGTGCCAGCAGCCCCGTTGCGGGAGGGCCCGACAATGAGCAGTTCTTC. Amino acids: CASSPVAGGPDNEQFF.

This clonotype was counted at least ten times. The rearrangement links TRBV20-1 to TRBJ1-5; D gene uncertain. Trimming shortened V by 6 bases and J by 0 bases, and 18 bases separated the two germline ends. Germline lookup yields CDR1 DFQATT and CDR2 SNEGSKA (reference sequence). The CDR3 covers 16 residues. CDR3 DNA: TGCAGTGCCTCGACCAGTTCCTCATATAGCAATCAGCCCCAGCATTTT. This sequence encodes CSASTSSSYSNQPQHF.

This clonotype was seen repeatedly, ten times or more. The chain couples TRBV28 to TRBJ1-5; D gene unclear. The CDR3 loop spans 11 amino acids. CDR1 and CDR2 (germline): MDHEN, SYDVKM. The ends were cut back, 6 bases at V and 9 bases at J, with 9 bases in the middle. DNA for the CDR3: TGTGCCAGCAGCCGTGAAGCGCCCCAGCATTTT. It translates to CASSREAPQHF.

This clonotype was counted at least ten times. The chain has TRBV19 and TRBJ1-2; 8 bases agree with TRBD1. This CDR3 is 11 amino acids long. Trimming at V came to 6 bases and at J to 12 bases, leaving 6 bases not matched to a gene. Germline lookup yields CDR1 LNHDA and CDR2 SQIVND (reference sequence). CDR3 loop: CASSSGQGNTF. CDR3 in DNA: TGTGCCAGTAGCAGCGGACAGGGAAACACCTTC.

This clonotype was seen ten or more times. This chain links TRBV29-1 with TRBJ2-1; TRBD2 agrees at 8 bases. This CDR3 has 14 amino acids. V trimming: 7 bases; J trimming: 6 bases; junction bases outside the gene matches: 11. CDR1 is SQVTM and CDR2 is ANQGSEA in the germline V gene. The DNA of the CDR3 is TGCAGCGCTGACGGACTAGCTTATGTCAATGAGCAGTTCTTC. Translating it yields CSADGLAYVNEQFF.

This clonotype was recorded at least ten times. The V and J genes are TRBV7-6 and TRBJ2-7, with TRBD2 matching over 9 bases. Germline V gives CDR1 SGHVS, CDR2 FNYEAQ. The ends lost 3 bases at V and 0 bases at J; junction bases unmatched: 3. The CDR3 sequence is 15 residues long. The CDR3 nucleotides read TGTGCCAGCAGCTTTGGTAGCGGGGGCTCCTACGAGCAGTACTTC. Its translation: CASSFGSGGSYEQYF.

The sample holds many counts of this clonotype. The gene calls are TRBV3-1 and TRBJ1-5; D not resolved. CDR1 is LGHDT, CDR2 YNNKEL, per germline (reference sequence). The CDR3 runs 15 residues. The germline V and J ends were trimmed by 0 bases and 4 bases, with 10 bases remaining between them. CDR3: CASSQDVSLNQPQHF. The CDR3 region has the DNA TGTGCCAGCAGCCAAGATGTAAGTCTTAATCAGCCCCAGCATTTT. The entire variable domain, with the rest obtained from reference TRBV3-1 and TRBJ1-5, is as follows: DTAVSQTPKYLVTQMGNDKSIKCEQNLGHDTMYWYKQDSKKFLKIMFSYNNKELIINETVPNRFSPKSPDKAHLNLHINSLELGDSAVYFCASSQDVSLNQPQHFGDGTRLSIL.

Many counts were recorded for this clonotype. CDR3 loop: CASSYSTQGVNVLTF. The CDR3 nucleotides are TGTGCCAGCAGTTACTCTACACAGGGTGTCAACGTCCTGACTTTC. The rearrangement joins TRBV6-2 or TRBV6-3 to TRBJ2-6; D perhaps matches TRBD1 (6 bases). The CDR3 has 15 residues. V was shortened by 0 bases and J by 9 bases, with 12 bases between the two germline ends. Germline assignment: CDR1 MNHEY and CDR2 SVGEGT.

For the CDR3, the DNA is TGCAGTGCTAGAGACCTGGGACAGGATAATTCACCCCTCCACTTT. The encoded protein is CSARDLGQDNSPLHF. This chain links TRBV20-1 with TRBJ1-6; 8 positions agree with TRBD1. The V gene's germline CDR1 is DFQATT and CDR2 SNEGSKA (reference sequence). The CDR3 contains 15 residues. With V trimmed by 0 bases and J by 5 bases, 3 bases remained unmatched.

This clonotype was observed a few times. This sequence joins TRBV20-1 and TRBJ2-1; D possibly uses TRBD1 or TRBD2 (6 bases each). The V and J ends lost 5 bases and 0 bases respectively, with 14 bases between them. This CDR3 has 15 amino acids. Germline V gives CDR1 DFQATT, CDR2 SNEGSKA (reference sequence). The CDR3 reads CSALTGGSSYNEQFF. CDR3 bases: TGCAGTGCTCTGACCGGGGGCAGCTCCTACAATGAGCAGTTCTTC.

This clonotype was picked up many times. The rearrangement joins TRBV7-2 to TRBJ2-1; D unresolved. V was pared by 4 bases and J by 5 bases, with 9 bases between. CDR1 and CDR2 (germline): SGHTA, FQGNSA. The CDR3 sequence is 13 residues long. CDR3 nucleotide sequence: TGTGCCAGCAGCTCGCTCCCTAACAATGAGCAGTTCTTC. It specifies CASSSLPNNEQFF.